A single sample gave rise to the 17 T cell receptor beta chains below, sequenced in a study of sequential checkpoint blockade in melanoma. Treatment given: randomized to nivolumab then ipilimumab (arm A) or the reverse (arm B). Sequencing was performed with immunoSEQ multiplex PCR; in TCRdb, only in-frame clones are kept and a portion is missing. The table shows tens of thousands of clones, with 86% occurring only once. The sequences come from CD8+ T cells sorted from blood (inferred from file names), collected from a patient given nivolumab and ipilimumab in sequence. The receptors originated from a human donor with melanoma.

The V and J genes are TRBV5-1 and TRBJ1-5; 10 nucleotides match TRBD1. The junction had 2 bases not matched to a gene; V was cut back by 0 bases and J by 5 bases. Germline V gene sequence: CDR1 SGHRS, CDR2 YFSETQ. CDR3 length: 15 amino acids. The CDR3 DNA reads TGCGCCAGCAGCTTGGGGACAGGGGGGGATCAGCCCCAGCATTTT. Translated, it gives CASSLGTGGDQPQHF.

This sequence joins TRBV9 and TRBJ2-3; D is ambiguous. CDR1 SGDLS and CDR2 YYNGEE come from the germline V gene. V was pared by 0 bases and J by 2 bases, with 13 bases between. The CDR3 spans 16 residues. CDR3 nucleotides: TGTGCCAGCAGCGTAGAGGCAGGCCACCTCACAGATACGCAGTATTTT. Residues: CASSVEAGHLTDTQYF.

The chain has TRBV5-4 and TRBJ2-1, with D unresolved. This CDR3 region has 13 residues. Between the trimmed V and J ends, which lost 4 bases and 3 bases, there was a span of 8 bases. The V gene's germline CDR1 is SGHNT and CDR2 YYREEE (reference sequence). The CDR3 coding sequence is TGTGCCAGCAGCGATGAGGTCTACAATGAGCAGTTCTTC. This encodes CASSDEVYNEQFF.

This clone turned up a few times. The gene calls are TRBV28 and TRBJ1-1, with D perhaps TRBD1 (6 bases). V lost 4 bases and J 4 bases, leaving 13 bases between the germline ends. Germline V lookup: CDR1 MDHEN, CDR2 SYDVKM. The CDR3 extends over 14 amino acids. As DNA, the CDR3 is TGTGCCAGCAGTTACACAGGGATTAGCACTGAAGCTTTCTTT. Encoded protein: CASSYTGISTEAFF. Drawing the rest from reference TRBV28 and TRBJ1-1, the complete variable domain is DVKVTQSSRYLVKRTGEKVFLECVQDMDHENMFWYRQDPGLGLRLIYFSYDVKMKEKGDIPEGYSVSREKKERFSLILESASTNQTSMYLCASSYTGISTEAFFGQGTRLTVV.

This clone occurred once. This chain uses TRBV27 with TRBJ2-7; D gene ambiguous. Germline V gene data show CDR1 as MNHEY and CDR2 as SMNVEV (reference sequence). V lost 3 bases and J lost 4, with 10 bases in between. CDR3 length: 13 residues. This chain's CDR3 is CASSFGLGYEQYV. The CDR3 nucleotides are TGTGCCAGCAGTTTCGGTCTCGGGTACGAGCAGTACGTC.

This clone is labeled as medium-sized. The V call is TRBV5-4, the J call TRBJ2-2; 10 bases line up with TRBD2. V shed 1 base and J 5 bases; nucleotides not matched to a gene: 5. CDR3 length: 16 residues. Looked up from germline, CDR1 is SGHNT and CDR2 is YYREEE (reference sequence). The CDR3 nucleotides read TGTGCCAGCAGCTTGTCTCTAGCGGGAGATACCGGGGAGCTGTTTTTT. Translated: CASSLSLAGDTGELFF.

This sequence joins TRBV28 and TRBJ1-4; D remains unclear. The CDR3 spans 11 residues. The V gene's germline CDR1 is MDHEN and CDR2 SYDVKM. Trimming cost V 11 bases and J 3 bases, with 7 bases left between them. CDR3: CAHGANEKLFF. CDR3 DNA: TGTGCCCACGGAGCTAATGAAAAACTGTTTTTT. The variable domain in full, completed from reference TRBV28 and TRBJ1-4, reads DVKVTQSSRYLVKRTGEKVFLECVQDMDHENMFWYRQDPGLGLRLIYFSYDVKMKEKGDIPEGYSVSREKKERFSLILESASTNQTSMYLCAHGANEKLFFGSGTQLSVL.

V gene TRBV27 combines with J gene TRBJ2-3; 12 bases are shared with TRBD1. The CDR3 contains 16 residues. V lost 1 base to trimming and J lost 5 bases; unmatched junction nucleotides: 4. In germline, CDR1 is MNHEY, CDR2 SMNVEV (reference sequence). In nucleotides, the CDR3 is TGTGCCAGCAGTTTATGGGGACAGGGGGCGGTAGATACGCAGTATTTT. Translating gives CASSLWGQGAVDTQYF.

The CDR3 protein is CASSWMGGYQETQYF. The CDR3 DNA reads as TGCGCCAGCAGCTGGATGGGCGGGTACCAAGAGACCCAGTACTTC. The genes are TRBV5-1 and TRBJ2-5; perhaps TRBD2 as D (5 bases). This CDR3 comprises 15 residues. Trimming left V 3 bases short and J 0 bases short, with 12 bases between. Germline lookup yields CDR1 SGHRS and CDR2 YFSETQ.

The J gene is TRBJ2-1, the V gene TRBV29-1; D might be TRBD2 (5 bases). The CDR3 runs 14 residues. Germline V lookup: CDR1 SQVTM, CDR2 ANQGSEA. Deletions cut 3 bases from V and 4 bases from J, with 13 bases between. The CDR3 nucleotides read TGCAGCGTTGAGAGCGGAGTAACATACAATGAGCAGTTCTTC. It is translated as CSVESGVTYNEQFF.

The gene calls are TRBV28 and TRBJ2-7, with 11 bases identical to TRBD1. In germline, CDR1 is MDHEN, CDR2 SYDVKM. Trimming removed 7 bases from V and 7 bases from J; junction bases left unmatched: 12. The CDR3 sequence is 15 residues long. The chain's CDR3 is CASTTTGTGGWEQYF. The CDR3 DNA is TGTGCCAGCACCACAACCGGGACAGGGGGATGGGAGCAGTACTTC. The variable domain in full, with the rest retrieved from reference TRBV28 and TRBJ2-7, is DVKVTQSSRYLVKRTGEKVFLECVQDMDHENMFWYRQDPGLGLRLIYFSYDVKMKEKGDIPEGYSVSREKKERFSLILESASTNQTSMYLCASTTTGTGGWEQYFGPGTRLTVT.

The J gene is TRBJ2-1, the V gene TRBV7-2, with a possible D match to TRBD1 (6 bases). CDR1 is SGHTA, CDR2 FQGNSA, per germline. V lost 1 base to trimming and J lost 3 bases, with 10 bases between them. The CDR3 consists of 15 residues. CDR3 in amino acids: CASSLVGAGYNEQFF. In DNA form, the CDR3 reads TGTGCCAGCAGCTTAGTGGGGGCGGGCTACAATGAGCAGTTCTTC.

This clone was detected a few times. The chain is built from TRBV5-5 and TRBJ1-2; TRBD1 matches at 7 bases. Per germline, CDR1 SGHKS and CDR2 YYEKEE (reference sequence). This CDR3 spans 15 amino acids. V was pared by 4 bases and J by 4 bases, with 10 bases of the junction left unmatched. The chain's CDR3 is CASSPGPGTAYGYTF. The DNA for the CDR3 is TGTGCCAGCAGCCCGGGACCAGGGACAGCCTATGGCTACACCTTC. Full variable domain (outside the CDR3, taken from reference TRBV5-5 and TRBJ1-2): DAGVTQSPTHLIKTRGQQVTLRCSPISGHKSVSWYQQVLGQGPQFIFQYYEKEERGRGNFPDRFSARQFPNYSSELNVNALLLGDSALYLCASSPGPGTAYGYTFGSGTRLTVV.

V usage is TRBV2 and J usage is TRBJ2-5, with 8 bases lining up with TRBD1. V gave up 6 bases and J gave up 7 bases; unmatched junction bases: 13. The germline gives CDR1 SNHLY, CDR2 FYNNEI. The CDR3 has 15 residues. The CDR3 loop is CASRVTGTGLGTQYF. CDR3 bases: TGTGCCAGCAGGGTCACCGGGACAGGCTTAGGGACCCAGTACTTC.

This clone appeared once. This CDR3 reads CASSIGGEKLFF. For the CDR3, the DNA is TGTGCCAGTAGTATTGGCGGGGAAAAACTGTTTTTT. The V call is TRBV19, the J call TRBJ1-4, with D unresolved. This CDR3 comprises 12 residues. Germline CDR1 and CDR2: LNHDA and SQIVND (reference sequence). V shed 3 bases and J shed 8 bases, with 7 bases lying between them.

V is TRBV4-1 and J is TRBJ2-7; TRBD2 aligns across 8 bases. The germline V gene has CDR1 MGHRA and CDR2 YSYEKL. This CDR3 has 13 amino acids. With V trimmed by 4 bases and J by 2 bases, 1 base remained unmatched. The CDR3 DNA is TGCGCCAGCAGCCGGGGACTAGCCTACGAGCAGTACTTC. This gives the protein CASSRGLAYEQYF.

This rearrangement joins TRBV28 to TRBJ2-3; the D gene is possibly TRBD2 (5 bases). V was trimmed by 1 base and J by 2 bases, leaving 7 bases between them. CDR3 length equals 14 residues. CDR1 is MDHEN and CDR2 is SYDVKM in the germline V gene. The CDR3 here is CASSLSGITDTQYF. The CDR3 nucleotides read TGTGCCAGCAGTTTATCGGGGATCACAGATACGCAGTATTTT.